Listed below are T cell receptor beta chains from one sample, sequenced in a study of breast tumors, draining lymph nodes, adjacent tissues. MiXCR, run by TCRdb on the multiplex PCR reads, gives a single entry per CDR3 protein. The sample lists approximately 100,000 distinct CDR3 sequences; around 21% were seen once. Sequenced sample: axillary lymph node tissue. The receptors were sampled from a female donor with breast cancer. Some clones in this sample may be carry-over from other donors' samples. Each CDR3 is given with its conserved first and last residue. The D gene is left open where the match is weak. Rows may omit the clone size; those that give it use once, few, many or a size class.

clone_size	d_call	v_call	j_call	cdr3_aa	cdr3_nt
many	-	TRBV6-6	TRBJ2-7	CASSSRGYEQYF	TGTGCCAGCAGTTCCAGGGGCTACGAGCAGTACTTC
many	-	TRBV3-1	TRBJ2-7	CASSHDPGTVSSYEQYF	TGTGCCAGCAGCCATGACCCTGGGACGGTGAGCTCCTACGAGCAGTACTTC
many	TRBD1	TRBV2	TRBJ1-6	CASKGARNSPLHF	TGTGCCAGCAAGGGGGCTAGGAATTCACCCCTCCACTTT
-	TRBD1	TRBV7-2	TRBJ2-3	CASSPRQGGSTDTQYF	TGTGCCAGCAGCCCTCGACAGGGCGGGAGCACAGATACGCAGTATTTT
-	-	TRBV6-4	TRBJ1-5	CASSDNQPQHF	TGTGCCAGCAGTGACAATCAGCCCCAGCATTTT
many	-	TRBV6-2/TRBV6-3	TRBJ1-2	CASRDGYGYTF	TGTGCCAGCAGGGACGGTTATGGCTACACCTTC
many	TRBD2	TRBV2	TRBJ2-7	CASSGGGAAYEQYF	TGTGCCAGCAGTGGCGGGGGGGCGGCCTACGAGCAGTACTTC
many	TRBD1	TRBV10-3	TRBJ2-7	CAISAPPFDRAGSYEQYF	TGTGCCATCAGCGCCCCACCTTTTGACAGGGCGGGCTCCTACGAGCAGTACTTC
-	-	TRBV6-5	TRBJ2-1	CASSYAGDYNEQFF	TGTGCCAGCAGTTACGCAGGGGACTACAATGAGCAGTTCTTC
many	-	TRBV12-3/TRBV12-4	TRBJ2-1	CASSFTGTEQFF	TGTGCCAGCAGTTTCACAGGGACTGAGCAGTTCTTC
many	TRBD2	TRBV5-1	TRBJ2-1	CASSLYTSGANNEQFF	TGCGCCAGCAGCTTGTATACTAGCGGGGCTAACAATGAGCAGTTCTTC
many	-	TRBV20-1	TRBJ1-3	CSGIGTGSGNTIYF	TGCAGTGGTATCGGGACGGGCTCTGGAAACACCATATATTTT
many	-	TRBV12-3/TRBV12-4	TRBJ1-5	CASSLQVGNQPQHF	TGTGCCAGCAGTTTACAGGTGGGCAATCAGCCCCAGCATTTT
many	TRBD2	TRBV6-6	TRBJ2-7	CASTGGSSSYEQYF	TGTGCCAGCACCGGCGGGAGTTCATCCTACGAGCAGTACTTC